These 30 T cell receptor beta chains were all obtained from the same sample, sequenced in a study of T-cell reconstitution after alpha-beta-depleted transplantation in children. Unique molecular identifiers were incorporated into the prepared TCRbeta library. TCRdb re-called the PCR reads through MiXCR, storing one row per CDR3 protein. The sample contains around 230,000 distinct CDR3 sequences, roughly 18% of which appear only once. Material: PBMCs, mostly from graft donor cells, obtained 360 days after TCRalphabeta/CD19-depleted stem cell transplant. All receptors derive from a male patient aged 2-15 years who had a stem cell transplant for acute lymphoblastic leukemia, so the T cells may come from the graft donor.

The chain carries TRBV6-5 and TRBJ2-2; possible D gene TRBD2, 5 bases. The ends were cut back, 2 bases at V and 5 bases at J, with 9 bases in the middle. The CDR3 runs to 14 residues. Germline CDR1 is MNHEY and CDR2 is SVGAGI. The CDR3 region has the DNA TGTGCCAGCAGTTACGGCGGGTTTACCGGGGAGCTGTTTTTT. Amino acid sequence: CASSYGGFTGELFF.

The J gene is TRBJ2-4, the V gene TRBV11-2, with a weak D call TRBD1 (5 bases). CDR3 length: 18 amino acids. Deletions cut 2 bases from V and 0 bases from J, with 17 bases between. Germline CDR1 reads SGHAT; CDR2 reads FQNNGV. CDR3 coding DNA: TGTGCCAGCAGCTTAAGTAGGGGATGGTTACTAGCCAAAAACATTCAGTACTTC. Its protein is CASSLSRGWLLAKNIQYF.

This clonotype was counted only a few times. The CDR3 sequence: CASSRRLAGGMGTGELFF. The CDR3 DNA follows: TGCGCCAGCAGCAGAAGACTAGCGGGGGGGATGGGTACCGGGGAGCTGTTTTTT. The chain combines TRBV5-1 with TRBJ2-2, with 14 bases aligning to TRBD2. The CDR3 loop spans 18 amino acids. J gave up 5 bases and V 4 bases, and 10 bases lay outside the gene matches. Germline loops: CDR1 SGHRS, CDR2 YFSETQ.

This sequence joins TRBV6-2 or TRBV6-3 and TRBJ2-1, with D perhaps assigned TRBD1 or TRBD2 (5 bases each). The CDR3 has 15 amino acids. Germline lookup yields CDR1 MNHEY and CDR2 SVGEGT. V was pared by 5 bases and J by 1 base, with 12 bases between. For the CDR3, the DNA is TGTGCCAGCAGTCGACGGGACCCGTCCTACAATGAGCAGTTCTTC. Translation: CASSRRDPSYNEQFF.

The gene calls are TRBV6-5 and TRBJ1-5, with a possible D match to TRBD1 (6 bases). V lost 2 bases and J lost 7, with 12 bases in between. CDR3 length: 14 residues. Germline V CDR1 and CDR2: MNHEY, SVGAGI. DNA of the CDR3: TGTGCCAGCAGTTACAGGGCAGGGGACCAGCCCCAGCATTTT. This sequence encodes CASSYRAGDQPQHF.

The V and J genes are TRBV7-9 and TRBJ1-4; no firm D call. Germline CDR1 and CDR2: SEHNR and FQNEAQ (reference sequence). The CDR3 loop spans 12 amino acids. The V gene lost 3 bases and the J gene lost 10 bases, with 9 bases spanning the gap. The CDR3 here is CASSFSPGKLFF. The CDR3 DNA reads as TGTGCCAGCAGCTTCTCCCCGGGAAAACTGTTTTTT.

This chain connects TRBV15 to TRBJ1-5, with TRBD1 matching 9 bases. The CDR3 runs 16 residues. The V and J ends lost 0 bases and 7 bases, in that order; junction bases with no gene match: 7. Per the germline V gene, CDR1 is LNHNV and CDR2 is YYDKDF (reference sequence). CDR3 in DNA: TGTGCCACCAGCAGAGATCCGAGGACAGGGGTCCAGCCCCAGCATTTT. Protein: CATSRDPRTGVQPQHF.

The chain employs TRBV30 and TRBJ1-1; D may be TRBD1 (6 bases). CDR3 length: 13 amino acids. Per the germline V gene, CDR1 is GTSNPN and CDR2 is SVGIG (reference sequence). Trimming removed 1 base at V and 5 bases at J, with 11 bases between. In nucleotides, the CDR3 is TGTGCCTGGAGTGGGGAGGGGGGGACTGAAGCTTTCTTT. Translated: CAWSGEGGTEAFF.

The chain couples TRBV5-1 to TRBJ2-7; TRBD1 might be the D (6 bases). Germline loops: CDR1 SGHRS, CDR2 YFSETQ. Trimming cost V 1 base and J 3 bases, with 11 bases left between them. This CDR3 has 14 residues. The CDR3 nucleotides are TGCGCCAGCAGCTTGCCGGGACAAAACTACGAGCAGTACTTC. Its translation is CASSLPGQNYEQYF.

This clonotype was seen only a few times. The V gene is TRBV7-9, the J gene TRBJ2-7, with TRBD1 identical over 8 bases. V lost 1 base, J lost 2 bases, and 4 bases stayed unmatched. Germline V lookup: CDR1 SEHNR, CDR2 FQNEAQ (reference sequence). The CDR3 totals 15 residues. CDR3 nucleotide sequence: TGTGCCAGCAGCTTAGGATTGGGACAGGCCTACGAGCAGTACTTC. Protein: CASSLGLGQAYEQYF.

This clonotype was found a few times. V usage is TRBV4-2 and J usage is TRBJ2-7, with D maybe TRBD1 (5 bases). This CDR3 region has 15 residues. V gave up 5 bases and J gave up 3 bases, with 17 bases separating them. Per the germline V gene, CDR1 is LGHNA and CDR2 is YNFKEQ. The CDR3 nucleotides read TGTGCCAGCAGCGGCGTGGTAGGGGCCCGCTACGAGCAGTACTTC. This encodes CASSGVVGARYEQYF.

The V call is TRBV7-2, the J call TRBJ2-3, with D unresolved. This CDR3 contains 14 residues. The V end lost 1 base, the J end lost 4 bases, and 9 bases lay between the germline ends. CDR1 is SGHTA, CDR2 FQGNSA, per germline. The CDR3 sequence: CASSLGRVADTQYF. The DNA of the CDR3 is TGTGCCAGCAGCTTAGGTCGGGTGGCAGATACGCAGTATTTT.

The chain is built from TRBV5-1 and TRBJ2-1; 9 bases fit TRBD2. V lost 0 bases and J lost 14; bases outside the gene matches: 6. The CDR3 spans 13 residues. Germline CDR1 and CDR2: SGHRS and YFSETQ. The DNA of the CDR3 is TGCGCCAGCAGCTTGGTGCTAGCGGGGAATAAGTTCTTC. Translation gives CASSLVLAGNKFF. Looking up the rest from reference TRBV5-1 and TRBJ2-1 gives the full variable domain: KAGVTQTPRYLIKTRGQQVTLSCSPISGHRSVSWYQQTPGQGLQFLFEYFSETQRNKGNFPGRFSGRQFSNSRSEMNVSTLELGDSALYLCASSLVLAGNKFFGPGTRLTVL.

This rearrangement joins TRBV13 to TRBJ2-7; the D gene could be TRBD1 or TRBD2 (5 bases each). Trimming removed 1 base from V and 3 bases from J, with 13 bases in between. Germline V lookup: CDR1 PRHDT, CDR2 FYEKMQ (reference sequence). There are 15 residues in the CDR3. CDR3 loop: CASSLVGPEDYEQYF. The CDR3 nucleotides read TGTGCCAGCAGCTTAGTGGGACCCGAAGACTACGAGCAGTACTTC.

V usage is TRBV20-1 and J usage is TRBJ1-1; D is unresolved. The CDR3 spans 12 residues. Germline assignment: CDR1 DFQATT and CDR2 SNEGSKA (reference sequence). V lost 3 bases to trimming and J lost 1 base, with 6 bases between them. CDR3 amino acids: CSASSGNTEAFF. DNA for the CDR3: TGCAGTGCTAGCTCGGGGAACACTGAAGCTTTCTTT.

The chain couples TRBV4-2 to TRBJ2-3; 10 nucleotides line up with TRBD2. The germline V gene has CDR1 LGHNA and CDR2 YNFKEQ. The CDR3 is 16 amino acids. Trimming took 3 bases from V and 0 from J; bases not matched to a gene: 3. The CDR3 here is CASSQMTSGSTDTQYF. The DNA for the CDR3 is TGTGCCAGCAGCCAGATGACTAGCGGGAGCACAGATACGCAGTATTTT.

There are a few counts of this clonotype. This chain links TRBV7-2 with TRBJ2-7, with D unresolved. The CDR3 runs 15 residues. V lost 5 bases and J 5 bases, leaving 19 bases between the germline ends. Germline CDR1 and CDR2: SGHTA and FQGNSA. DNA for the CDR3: TGTGCCAGCAGCCCACCTTTTGGGGTTCCAAACGAGCAGTACTTC. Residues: CASSPPFGVPNEQYF.

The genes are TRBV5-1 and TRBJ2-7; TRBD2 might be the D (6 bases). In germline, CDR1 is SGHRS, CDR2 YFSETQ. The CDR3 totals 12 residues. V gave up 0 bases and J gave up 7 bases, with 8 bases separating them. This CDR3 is CASSLAREEQYF. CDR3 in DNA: TGCGCCAGCAGCTTGGCCCGGGAGGAGCAGTACTTC.

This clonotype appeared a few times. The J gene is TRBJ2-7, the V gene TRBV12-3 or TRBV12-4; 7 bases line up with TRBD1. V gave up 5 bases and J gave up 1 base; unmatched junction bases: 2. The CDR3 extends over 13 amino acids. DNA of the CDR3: TGTGCCAGCAGTGCGGACAGGTCCTACGAGCAGTACTTC. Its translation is CASSADRSYEQYF.

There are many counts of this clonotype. The CDR3 region has the DNA TGCGCCAGCAGCTTGGGGCTGGGGGGGACAGATACGCAGTATTTT. Its protein product is CASSLGLGGTDTQYF. The chain carries TRBV5-1 and TRBJ2-3; 7 bases fit TRBD2. The CDR3 covers 15 residues. Germline assignment: CDR1 SGHRS and CDR2 YFSETQ. Losses at the gene ends were 0 bases for V and 3 bases for J; bases not matched to a gene: 4.

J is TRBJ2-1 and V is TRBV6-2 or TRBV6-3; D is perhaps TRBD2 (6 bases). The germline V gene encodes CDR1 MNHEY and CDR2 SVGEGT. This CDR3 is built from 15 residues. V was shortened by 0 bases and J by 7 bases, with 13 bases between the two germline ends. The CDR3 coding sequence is TGTGCCAGCAGTTACTCCCGTGAAGGGAGGAATGAGCAGTTCTTC. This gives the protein CASSYSREGRNEQFF.

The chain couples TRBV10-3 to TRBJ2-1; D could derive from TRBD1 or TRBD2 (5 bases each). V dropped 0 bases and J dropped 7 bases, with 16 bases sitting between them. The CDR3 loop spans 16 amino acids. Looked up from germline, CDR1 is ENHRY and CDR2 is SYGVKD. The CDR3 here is CAISESRAGMRNEQFF. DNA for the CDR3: TGTGCCATCAGTGAGTCGAGGGCAGGGATGAGGAATGAGCAGTTCTTC.

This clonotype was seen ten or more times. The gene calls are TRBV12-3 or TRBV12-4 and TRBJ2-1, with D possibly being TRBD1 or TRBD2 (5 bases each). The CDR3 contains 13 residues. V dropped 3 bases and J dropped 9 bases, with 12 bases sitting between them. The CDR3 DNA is TGTGCCAGCAGTTTGTCAGAGAGGGGTGAGCAGTTCTTC. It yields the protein CASSLSERGEQFF.

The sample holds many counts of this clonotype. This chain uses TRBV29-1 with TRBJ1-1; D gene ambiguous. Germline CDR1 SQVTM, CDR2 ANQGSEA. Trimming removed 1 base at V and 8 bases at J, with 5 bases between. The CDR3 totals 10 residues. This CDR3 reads CSVEGEEAFF. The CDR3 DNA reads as TGCAGCGTTGAAGGGGAGGAAGCTTTCTTT.

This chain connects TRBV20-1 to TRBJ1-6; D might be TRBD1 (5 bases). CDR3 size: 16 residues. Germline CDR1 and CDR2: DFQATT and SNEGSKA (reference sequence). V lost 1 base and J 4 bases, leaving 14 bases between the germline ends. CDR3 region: CSARAGGTSYNSPLHF. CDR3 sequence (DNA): TGCAGTGCTAGAGCCGGGGGGACTTCATATAATTCACCCCTCCACTTT.

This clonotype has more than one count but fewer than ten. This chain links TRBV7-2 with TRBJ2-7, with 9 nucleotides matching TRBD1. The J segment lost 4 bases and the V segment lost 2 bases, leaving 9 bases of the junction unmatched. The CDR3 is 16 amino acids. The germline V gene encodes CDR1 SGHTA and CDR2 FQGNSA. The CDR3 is CASSLKGTGLLYEQYF. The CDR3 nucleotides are TGTGCCAGCAGCTTAAAGGGGACAGGGTTGTTATACGAGCAGTACTTC.

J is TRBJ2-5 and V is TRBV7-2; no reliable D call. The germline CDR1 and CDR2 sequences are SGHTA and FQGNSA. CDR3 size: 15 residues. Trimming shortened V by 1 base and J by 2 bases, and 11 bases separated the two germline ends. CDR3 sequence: CASSLVSLPQETQYF. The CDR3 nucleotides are TGTGCCAGCAGCTTAGTCTCCCTCCCACAAGAGACCCAGTACTTC. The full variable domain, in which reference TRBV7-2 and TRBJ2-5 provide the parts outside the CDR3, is GAGVSQSPSNKVTEKGKDVELRCDPISGHTALYWYRQSLGQGLEFLIYFQGNSAPDKSGLPSDRFSAERTGGSVSTLTIQRTQQEDSAVYLCASSLVSLPQETQYFGPGTRLLVL.

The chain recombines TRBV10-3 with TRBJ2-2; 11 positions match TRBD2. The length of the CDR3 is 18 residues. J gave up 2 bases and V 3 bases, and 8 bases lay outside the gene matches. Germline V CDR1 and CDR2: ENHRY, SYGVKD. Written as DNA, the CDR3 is TGTGCCATCAGTGATCCTAGCGGGGGGCTCGTTAACACCGGGGAGCTGTTTTTT. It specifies CAISDPSGGLVNTGELFF.

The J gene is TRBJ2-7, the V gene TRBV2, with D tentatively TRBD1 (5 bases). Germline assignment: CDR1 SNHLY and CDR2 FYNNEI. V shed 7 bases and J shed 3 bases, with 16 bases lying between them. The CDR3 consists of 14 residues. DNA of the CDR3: TGTGCCAGCACGGTAGGGGAATCAAGCTACGAGCAGTACTTC. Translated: CASTVGESSYEQYF.

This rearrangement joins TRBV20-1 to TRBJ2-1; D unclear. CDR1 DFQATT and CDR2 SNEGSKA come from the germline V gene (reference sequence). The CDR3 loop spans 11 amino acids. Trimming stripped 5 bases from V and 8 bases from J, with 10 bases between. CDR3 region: CSARRSYEQFF. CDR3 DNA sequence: TGCAGTGCTCGACGGAGCTATGAGCAGTTCTTC.